Listed here are 27 T cell receptor beta chains from one sample, sequenced in a study of PD-1 blockade in mismatch repair-deficient tumors. Assay used: immunoSEQ multiplex PCR; TCRdb lists only in-frame clones, some missing. Of some 120,000 clones listed, about 80% are singletons. Sample: peripheral blood, taken approximately 64 weeks after starting pembrolizumab. Receptors originate from an adult with mismatch repair-deficient cancer.

The J gene is TRBJ2-1, the V gene TRBV7-9, with TRBD1 matching 9 bases. The V gene end was trimmed by 7 bases and the J gene end by 6 bases; junction bases not matched to a gene: 10. The CDR3 loop spans 15 amino acids. Per the germline V gene, CDR1 is SEHNR and CDR2 is FQNEAQ (reference sequence). The DNA of the CDR3 is TGTGCCAGCACCCTTAAAGGGACAGGGAGCAATGAGCAGTTCTTC. It codes for CASTLKGTGSNEQFF.

CDR3 residues: CASSSRTSKYTEAFF. Written as DNA, the CDR3 is TGTGCCAGCAGCTCAAGGACCTCAAAGTACACTGAAGCTTTCTTT. The rearrangement uses TRBV5-4 and TRBJ1-1; no clear D. This CDR3 spans 15 amino acids. V was shortened by 3 bases and J by 3 bases, with 15 bases between the two germline ends. Germline CDR1 and CDR2: SGHNT and YYREEE (reference sequence). Based on the CDR3 plus reference TRBV5-4 and TRBJ1-1, the full variable domain is ETGVTQSPTHLIKTRGQQVTLRCSSQSGHNTVSWYQQALGQGPQFIFQYYREEENGRGNFPPRFSGLQFPNYSSELNVNALELDDSALYLCASSSRTSKYTEAFFGQGTRLTVV.

The chain joins TRBV9 to TRBJ2-1; TRBD2 aligns across 12 bases. V lost 4 bases and J lost 9; bases outside the gene matches: 8. CDR1 and CDR2 from the germline V gene are SGDLS and YYNGEE. The CDR3 runs 15 residues. The CDR3 is CASSPRLAGAREQFF. The CDR3 DNA sequence: TGTGCCAGCAGCCCGAGACTAGCGGGAGCTCGTGAGCAGTTCTTC.

The V and J genes are TRBV7-6 and TRBJ2-5, with D perhaps matching TRBD1 or TRBD2 (5 bases each). CDR1 and CDR2 (germline): SGHVS, FNYEAQ. The V gene lost 1 base and the J gene lost 7 bases, with 25 bases spanning the gap. This CDR3 is built from 18 residues. The CDR3 DNA sequence: TGTGCCAGCAGCTTAGAAGTAACCGGCGGGCCGATCACAGGGACCCAGTACTTC. This gives the protein CASSLEVTGGPITGTQYF.

J is TRBJ1-1 and V is TRBV7-6, with D maybe TRBD1 (5 bases). CDR3 length equals 14 residues. V gave up 3 bases and J gave up 5 bases, with 13 bases separating them. CDR1 SGHVS and CDR2 FNYEAQ come from the germline V gene. The CDR3 loop reads CASSLVRGDTEAFF. CDR3 nucleotide sequence: TGTGCCAGCAGCTTGGTCAGAGGGGATACTGAAGCTTTCTTT.

This clone has only one observation. V usage is TRBV21-1 and J usage is TRBJ2-7; the table's D call, TRBD2, has no DNA check behind it. TRBV21-1 is reported as a pseudogene. This CDR3 contains 20 residues. CDR3 DNA sequence: TGTGCCAGCAGCAAAGTTTCCCGGACTAGCGGGAGTGCTTTTCCCTACGAGCAGTACTTC. This translates into CASSKVSRTSGSAFPYEQYF.

This clone showed up just once. V is TRBV7-6 and J is TRBJ2-3; 9 nucleotides agree with TRBD2. CDR1 and CDR2 from the germline V gene are SGHVS and FNYEAQ. This CDR3 comprises 16 residues. The V segment lost 4 bases and the J segment 2 bases; nucleotides outside the gene matches: 7. The CDR3 DNA is TGTGCCAGCAGCTCCTTGACTAGCGGTCTCACAGATACGCAGTATTTT. This codes for CASSSLTSGLTDTQYF.

V gene TRBV7-9 combines with J gene TRBJ2-2; 10 bases align to TRBD2. This CDR3 region has 14 residues. The junction had 3 bases not matched to a gene; V was cut back by 5 bases and J by 6 bases. Per germline, CDR1 SEHNR and CDR2 FQNEAQ (reference sequence). The CDR3 DNA reads as TGTGCCAGCAGCCAAAGCGGGAGGGCCGGGGAGCTGTTTTTT. Translated: CASSQSGRAGELFF. Full variable domain (rest looked up from reference TRBV7-9 and TRBJ2-2): DTGVSQNPRHKITKRGQNVTFRCDPISEHNRLYWYRQTLGQGPEFLTYFQNEAQLEKSRLLSDRFSAERPKGSFSTLEIQRTEQGDSAMYLCASSQSGRAGELFFGEGSRLTVL.

This clone was found a few times. The V and J genes are TRBV6-6 and TRBJ1-5; 7 nucleotides agree with TRBD1. Germline values: CDR1 MNHNY, CDR2 SVGAGI (reference sequence). V shed 6 bases and J 0 bases; nucleotides not matched to a gene: 2. This CDR3 region has 14 residues. DNA for the CDR3: TGTGCCAGCAGATACAGGGGTAGCAATCAGCCCCAGCATTTT. Its protein product is CASRYRGSNQPQHF.

The V call is TRBV12-5, the J call TRBJ1-4, with 7 bases that match TRBD1. The CDR3 consists of 14 residues. J was trimmed by 8 bases and V by 6 bases; bases with no gene match: 9. Germline V lookup: CDR1 LGHNT, CDR2 FRNRAP. The CDR3: CASGPQGLGEKLFF. The CDR3 nucleotides read TGTGCTAGTGGACCACAGGGGTTGGGGGAAAAACTGTTTTTT.

About this clone: A read error may produce the germline difference seen at one junction end. The chain uses TRBV5-4 and TRBJ2-7; 7 bases agree with TRBD2. Germline CDR1 is SGHNT and CDR2 is YYREEE (reference sequence). The CDR3 loop spans 12 amino acids. This CDR3 is CASSLGGDEQYF. CDR3 DNA: TGTGCCAGCAGTTTGGGGGGGGACGAGCAGTACTTC.

This clone was observed a few times. This sequence joins TRBV5-4 and TRBJ2-7, with no clear D. Trimming stripped 0 bases from V and 3 bases from J, with 7 bases between. The CDR3 length is 13 residues. Germline assignment: CDR1 SGHNT and CDR2 YYREEE (reference sequence). Here the CDR3 DNA reads TGTGCCAGCAGCTTGGACAAAATCTACGAGCAGTACTTC. This sequence encodes CASSLDKIYEQYF.

V usage is TRBV19 and J usage is TRBJ2-1; D not certain. The germline V and J ends were trimmed by 5 bases and 4 bases, with 9 bases remaining between them. The germline V gene has CDR1 LNHDA and CDR2 SQIVND (reference sequence). The CDR3 consists of 13 residues. This chain's CDR3 is CASSWAVYNEQFF. The CDR3 nucleotides are TGTGCCAGTAGTTGGGCCGTGTACAATGAGCAGTTCTTC.

This clone appeared a few times. The rearrangement links TRBV18 to TRBJ1-4, with 7 bases identical to TRBD1. This CDR3 is 14 amino acids long. V dropped 4 bases and J dropped 8; count of bases not matched to a gene: 7. Germline CDR1 and CDR2: KGHSH and LQKENI. The CDR3 here is CASSLSGQSEKLFF. The CDR3 nucleotides are TGTGCCAGCTCACTTTCGGGACAGAGCGAAAAACTGTTTTTT.

CDR3 sequence reads: CASSSGSGFNEQFF. The CDR3 DNA is TGTGCCAGCAGTAGCGGGTCAGGCTTCAATGAGCAGTTCTTC. V is TRBV5-6 and J is TRBJ2-1, with 7 nucleotides matching TRBD2. V was pared by 5 bases and J by 6 bases, with 8 bases of the junction left unmatched. This CDR3 contains 14 residues. The germline V gene encodes CDR1 SGHDT and CDR2 YYEEEE.

The J gene is TRBJ2-1, the V gene TRBV7-8; 7 nucleotides align to TRBD2. This CDR3 contains 13 residues. Germline trimming cut 5 bases from V and 5 bases from J; bases unmatched to any gene: 3. Germline CDR1 reads SGHVS; CDR2 reads FQNEAQ. CDR3 nucleotide sequence: TGTGCCAGCAGCCCCCGGGGGGACAATGAGCAGTTCTTC. As protein: CASSPRGDNEQFF.

This clone has only a few counts. The chain uses TRBV7-2 and TRBJ1-3, with 8 bases matching TRBD1. Germline lookup yields CDR1 SGHTA and CDR2 FQGNSA. The V gene end was trimmed by 2 bases and the J gene end by 0 bases; junction bases not matched to a gene: 9. The CDR3 is made up of 18 amino acids. The CDR3, as DNA: TGTGCCAGCAGCTTATACAATCCCACAGGGGGCTCTGGAAACACCATATATTTT. Its translation is CASSLYNPTGGSGNTIYF. Based on the CDR3 plus reference TRBV7-2 and TRBJ1-3, the full variable domain is GAGVSQSPSNKVTEKGKDVELRCDPISGHTALYWYRQSLGQGLEFLIYFQGNSAPDKSGLPSDRFSAERTGGSVSTLTIQRTQQEDSAVYLCASSLYNPTGGSGNTIYFGEGSWLTVV.

CDR3 sequence (DNA): TGTGCCAGCAGCGTAGAGGGTCTAGCGGGAGGGAAGGACAATGAGCAGTTCTTC. It codes for CASSVEGLAGGKDNEQFF. V usage is TRBV9 and J usage is TRBJ2-1; 12 nucleotides agree with TRBD2. V gave up 0 bases and J gave up 5 bases; unmatched junction bases: 9. Looked up from germline, CDR1 is SGDLS and CDR2 is YYNGEE. The CDR3 covers 18 residues.

The CDR3 DNA reads as TGTGCCAGCTACTGGACTAGCGGGGGGAGCTCCTACAATGAGCAGTTCTTC. It translates to CASYWTSGGSSYNEQFF. This chain links TRBV2 with TRBJ2-1, with 14 bases that match TRBD2. The CDR3 is 17 amino acids. Unmatched junction bases numbered 6, after V lost 8 bases and J lost 0 bases. Germline V gene data show CDR1 as SNHLY and CDR2 as FYNNEI. Together with reference TRBV2 and TRBJ2-1, the CDR3 gives the full variable domain: EPEVTQTPSHQVTQMGQEVILRCVPISNHLYFYWYRQILGQKVEFLVSFYNNEISEKSEIFDDQFSVERPDGSNFTLKIRSTKLEDSAMYFCASYWTSGGSSYNEQFFGPGTRLTVL.

The chain carries TRBV7-3 and TRBJ2-2; 7 bases agree with TRBD2. V was clipped by 2 bases and J by 5 bases; unmatched bases: 8. CDR1 and CDR2 from the germline V gene are SGHTA and FQGTGA. The CDR3 is 16 residues long. DNA of the CDR3: TGTGCCAGCAGCTTAGGCCTAGCCGGGGGGACCGGGGAGCTGTTTTTT. Its translation is CASSLGLAGGTGELFF.

The chain employs TRBV19 and TRBJ2-7; TRBD2 aligns across 10 bases. Germline-derived CDR1 and CDR2 are LNHDA and SQIVND (reference sequence). The CDR3 is 14 residues long. Losses at the gene ends were 6 bases for V and 5 bases for J; bases not matched to a gene: 7. The CDR3: CASRISGRNDEQYF. The CDR3 bases are TGTGCCAGTAGGATTAGCGGGAGGAACGACGAGCAGTACTTC.

This rearrangement joins TRBV6-6 to TRBJ2-7, with 11 bases that match TRBD2. The CDR3 is 14 residues long. The germline V gene encodes CDR1 MNHNY and CDR2 SVGAGI (reference sequence). The V gene end was trimmed by 5 bases and the J gene end by 4 bases; junction bases not matched to a gene: 4. CDR3 sequence reads: CASSRLAGRYEQYF. CDR3 in DNA: TGTGCCAGCAGTCGACTAGCGGGAAGGTACGAGCAGTACTTC.

The J gene is TRBJ1-2, the V gene TRBV6-6, with D possibly matching TRBD1 (6 bases). Trimming stripped 8 bases from V and 8 bases from J, with 24 bases between. Per germline, CDR1 MNHNY and CDR2 SVGAGI (reference sequence). This CDR3 is built from 15 residues. This CDR3 reads CASFLKTTGIRGYTF. CDR3 in DNA: TGTGCCAGCTTCTTGAAAACCACAGGGATACGAGGCTACACCTTC.

The J gene is TRBJ2-1, the V gene TRBV28; 7 nucleotides match TRBD1. There are 16 residues in the CDR3. The germline V gene encodes CDR1 MDHEN and CDR2 SYDVKM. The junction had 8 bases not matched to a gene; V was cut back by 1 base and J by 5 bases. The DNA of the CDR3 is TGTGCCAGCAGTTTATCAGACAGGGAACAGCACAATGAGCAGTTCTTC. Protein product: CASSLSDREQHNEQFF.

This clone was observed a single time. The chain has TRBV12-2 and TRBJ2-2; the D segment call TRBD1 is taken from the table without a DNA check. TRBV12-2 is a pseudogene locus. The CDR3 consists of 15 residues. The DNA of the CDR3 is TGTGCAAGTCGCTTGGACAGGGGACGCGACCGGGGAGCTGTTTTT. Protein: CASRLDRGRDRGAVF.

The chain combines TRBV6-1 with TRBJ2-7; D possibly corresponds to TRBD2 (6 bases). The CDR3 is made up of 13 amino acids. V lost 7 bases and J 0 bases, leaving 10 bases between the germline ends. Germline assignment: CDR1 MNHNS and CDR2 SASEGT. DNA for the CDR3: TGTGCCAGCACTCAGGACTACTCCTACGAGCAGTACTTC. It yields the protein CASTQDYSYEQYF.

This clone was found a few times. This chain joins TRBV2 and TRBJ2-3, with 11 bases matching TRBD2. Per germline, CDR1 SNHLY and CDR2 FYNNEI. The CDR3 consists of 16 residues. Trimming removed 5 bases from V and 7 bases from J; junction bases left unmatched: 11. CDR3 region: CASSTGIAGGPNTQYF. The CDR3, as DNA: TGTGCCAGCAGTACCGGGATAGCGGGAGGGCCTAATACGCAGTATTTT. Supplemented by reference TRBV2 and TRBJ2-3, the full variable domain reads EPEVTQTPSHQVTQMGQEVILRCVPISNHLYFYWYRQILGQKVEFLVSFYNNEISEKSEIFDDQFSVERPDGSNFTLKIRSTKLEDSAMYFCASSTGIAGGPNTQYFGPGTRLTVL.